This T cell receptor beta chain was obtained from a study of cytomegalovirus exposure and HLA in healthy donors. The study, taken as a whole, reports: Earlier results showed most TCR beta V segments being productive about 87% or about 30% of the time.

A multiplex PCR was run with 60 Vbeta primers and 13 Jbeta primers. The data were produced by immunoSEQ multiplex PCR, yet TCRdb's version contains in-frame clones alone and is incomplete. The repertoire has about 190,000 clones, 75% to 90% of them found once; the top ten carry more than 6%. This clone has just one count. Its antigen is not identified. CDR1 is SGHKS and CDR2 is YYEKEE in the germline V gene (reference sequence). CDR3 length equals 15 residues. The V segment lost 4 bases and the J segment 4 bases; nucleotides outside the gene matches: 6. This chain joins TRBV5-5 and TRBJ1-2, with 11 bases matching TRBD1. Material for sequencing was PBMCs. The sequence came from a man between 35 and 55 years old in good health and CMV-seropositive. The CDR3 region has the DNA TGTGCCAGCAGCGAAGGGGGGACAGGGGGCTATGGCTACACCTTC. It is translated as CASSEGGTGGYGYTF.